The TCR beta chain described here comes from a study of blood T cell repertoires in COVID-19 (dated by TCRdb to about 2020). Regarding the study in general: The collaborator samples originated in the United States, Italy and Spain and spanned the acute and convalescent phases of COVID-19. Samples came from the ongoing ImmuneRACE study (first 160 participants) plus 1,254 subjects from 6 global collaborators. The repertoires were released in a freely available public database meant as a resource for research on the immune response to SARS-CoV-2. Subjects who had been exposed to COVID-19, were actively infected with it, or had recovered from it provided the deeply sampled blood TCRbeta repertoires that made up the dataset. The prospective study material was composed of cDNA or gDNA derived from T cells, B-cell-depleted T cells, or PBMCs. HLA class I and class II types, where available, came from metadata supplied by the sample provider rather than from assay-based typing. Nearly every sample came with metadata listing a de-identified subject ID, COVID-19 status, age in years and sex. What the research found in general, with its limitations: How much clinical and demographic metadata was included differed by source and by participant, and the metadata was provided uncurated.

Germline trimming amounts to 0 bases on V and 4 bases on J, with 8 as the count of junction bases outside the gene matches. The CDR3 has 15 amino acids, counting the end cysteine and phenylalanine. Just CDR3 DNA is preserved here, 45 bases in frame from base 1. Reading the germline V gene (reference sequence) gives CDR1 GTSNPN and CDR2 SVGIG. TCRbeta CDR3 regions were amplified from genomic DNA using the immunoSEQ Assay, a bias-controlled multiplex PCR. The paper's processing steps were these. Within the assay, amplification of reference gene primers was used to estimate how many nucleated cells each sample contained. To quantify the absolute abundance of each unique TCRbeta CDR3 rearrangement, sequence reads were collapsed and filtered. For each sample, productive Simpson clonality was calculated by taking the square root of Simpson's diversity index across productive rearrangements. TCRdb mirrors the immuneACCESS table, restricted to in-frame sequences. Some clones are absent from its copies; in checked studies, under half trace to an unresolved V gene, and the reason for the others is unknown. V and J calls and clone size are given by that table; D and trimming were obtained from the DNA. The sample table shows about 150,000 clones, and 65% to 85% are seen once. The ten largest clones take up approximately 11% of the sample.

Collaborating institutions collected whole blood in K2EDTA tubes following their own protocols. For TCRbeta analysis, collaborators shipped samples in one of three forms: frozen whole blood, isolated PBMCs, or DNA extracted from either of those sample types. As concerns this clone: What antigen it recognizes has not been identified. The sample holds no much larger clone one base away, and base qualities are not on file.

The sequenced sample consisted of peripheral blood. The receptor was isolated from a man between 65 and 85 years old with active or convalescent COVID-19. The rearranged chain carries TRBV30 and TRBJ1-1, and TRBD1 aligns with 7 junction nucleotides. The bases are TGTGCCTGGAGTGTACCACAGGGGTGGGGCACTGAAGCTTTCTTT. Its amino acids are CAWSVPQGWGTEAFF.